A single sample is the source of the 9 T cell receptor beta chains below, sequenced in a study of blood T cell repertoires in COVID-19. The table came from immunoSEQ multiplex PCR; TCRdb's copy has only in-frame clones and leaves some out. The table records 150,000 to 200,000 clones, around 83% of them present only once. Input material: peripheral blood. The origin of the receptors is a woman in her seventies with COVID-19, enrolled during active disease.

The chain employs TRBV6-5 and TRBJ2-7; D unclear. Germline lookup yields CDR1 MNHEY and CDR2 SVGAGI. The CDR3 extends over 14 amino acids. V dropped 6 bases and J dropped 0 bases, with 12 bases sitting between them. CDR3 loop: CASRWSKPSYEQYF. CDR3 sequence (DNA): TGTGCCAGCAGGTGGAGTAAGCCCTCCTACGAGCAGTACTTC.

V is TRBV5-1 and J is TRBJ2-1, with TRBD1 matching over 9 bases. Per germline, CDR1 SGHRS and CDR2 YFSETQ. V was clipped by 0 bases and J by 4 bases; unmatched bases: 5. This CDR3 spans 16 amino acids. CDR3 sequence: CASSLGRTGAYNEQFF. As DNA, the CDR3 is TGCGCCAGCAGCTTGGGAAGGACAGGGGCATACAATGAGCAGTTCTTC.

This sequence joins TRBV24-1 and TRBJ2-1, with 11 nucleotides matching TRBD2. The CDR3 runs 16 residues. Germline values: CDR1 KGHDR, CDR2 SFDVKD. J lost 6 bases, V lost 1 base, and 4 bases had no gene match. CDR3 DNA: TGTGCCACCAGTGATTTTACTAGCGGGAGAGGCAATGAGCAGTTCTTC. Translated, it gives CATSDFTSGRGNEQFF.

This clone has just a few counts. The genes are TRBV29-1 and TRBJ2-2, with D perhaps TRBD2 (6 bases). CDR1 and CDR2 from the germline V gene are SQVTM and ANQGSEA. This CDR3 region has 14 residues. V lost 3 bases and J lost 1, with 9 bases in between. The CDR3 is CSVDGRGNTGELFF. In DNA, the CDR3 is TGCAGCGTTGACGGGAGAGGGAACACCGGGGAGCTGTTTTTT.

The CDR3 DNA follows: TGTGCCAGCAAAAAACGGTCTAATGAAAAACTGTTTTTT. Translation gives CASKKRSNEKLFF. The V call is TRBV28, the J call TRBJ1-4; no firm D call. From germline, CDR1 is MDHEN and CDR2 SYDVKM. Trimming left V 7 bases short and J 3 bases short, with 9 bases between. This CDR3 has 13 amino acids.

The chain uses TRBV24-1 and TRBJ2-3; tentative D call: TRBD1 (5 bases). Germline lookup yields CDR1 KGHDR and CDR2 SFDVKD. The V end was cut by 10 bases, the J end by 1 base, with 11 bases between. The CDR3 is made up of 13 amino acids. CDR3 nucleotides: TGTGCCACGGGGCCAGGGCGCACAGATACGCAGTATTTT. Protein sequence: CATGPGRTDTQYF.

About this clone itself: The same CDR3 can be traced to other DNA sequences in this sample. The V call is TRBV7-8, the J call TRBJ2-1, with 8 bases lining up with TRBD2. The junction had 6 bases not matched to a gene; V was cut back by 1 base and J by 7 bases. The germline gives CDR1 SGHVS, CDR2 FQNEAQ. This CDR3 comprises 15 residues. CDR3 amino acids: CASSLGTSGLNEQFF. CDR3 DNA: TGTGCCAGCAGCTTAGGTACTAGCGGACTAAATGAGCAGTTCTTC.

The rearrangement joins TRBV4-3 to TRBJ2-6; no definite D call. V was cut by 3 bases and J by 0 bases, with 6 bases left in between. CDR1 is LGHNA and CDR2 is YSLEER in the germline V gene. The CDR3 spans 15 residues. CDR3 DNA: TGCGCCAGCAGCCAGCTGAGCTCTGGGGCCAACGTCCTGACTTTC. Amino acids: CASSQLSSGANVLTF.

J is TRBJ1-5 and V is TRBV20-1, with a weak D call TRBD1 (5 bases). Per germline, CDR1 DFQATT and CDR2 SNEGSKA (reference sequence). The CDR3 runs 14 residues. Trimming pared 3 bases from V and 1 base from J, leaving 10 bases between. CDR3 coding DNA: TGCAGTGCTAGTATGGGGCAGAGCAATCAGCCCCAGCATTTT. It is translated as CSASMGQSNQPQHF.